This T cell receptor (beta chain) was sequenced for a study of identical twins. TCRdb itself ran the 5' RACE reads through MiXCR, one entry per CDR3 protein. This table has 250,000 or so distinct CDR3 sequences, roughly 8% appearing once. This CDR3 is built from 12 residues. V was cut by 1 base and J by 6 bases, with 7 bases left in between. Looked up from germline, CDR1 is SQVTM and CDR2 is ANQGSEA. There are many counts of this clonotype. The same data also went into a second study, on yellow fever vaccine responses in identical twins.

The source is a woman between 18 and 29 years old in good health. The rearrangement uses TRBV29-1 and TRBJ2-1; possible D gene TRBD1, 5 bases. Material: CD8+ T cells sorted from blood. This CDR3 reads CSVEGQSNEQFF. The CDR3 coding sequence is TGCAGCGTTGAAGGACAGTCCAATGAGCAGTTCTTC.